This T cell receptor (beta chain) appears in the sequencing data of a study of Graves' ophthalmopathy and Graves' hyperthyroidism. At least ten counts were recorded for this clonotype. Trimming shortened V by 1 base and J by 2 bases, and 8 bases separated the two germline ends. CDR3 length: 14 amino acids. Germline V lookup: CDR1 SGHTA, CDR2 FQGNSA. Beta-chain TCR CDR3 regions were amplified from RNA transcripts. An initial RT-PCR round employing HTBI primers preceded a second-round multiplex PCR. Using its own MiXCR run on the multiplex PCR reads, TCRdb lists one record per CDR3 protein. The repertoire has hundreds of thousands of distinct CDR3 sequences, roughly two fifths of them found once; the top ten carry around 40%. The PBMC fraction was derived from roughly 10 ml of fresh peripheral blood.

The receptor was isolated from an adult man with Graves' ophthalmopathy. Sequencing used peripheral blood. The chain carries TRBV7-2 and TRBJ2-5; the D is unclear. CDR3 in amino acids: CASSLGMWQETQYF. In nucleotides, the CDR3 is TGTGCCAGCAGCTTAGGGATGTGGCAAGAGACCCAGTACTTC.